This TCR beta chain comes out of a study of T cell changes during pregnancy in multiple sclerosis. This CDR3 has 14 amino acids. The germline V gene has CDR1 SQVTM and CDR2 ANQGSEA. V was clipped by 4 bases and J by 3 bases; unmatched bases: 5. Profiling relied on immunoSEQ multiplex PCR, and the TCRdb table lists in-frame clones only, not all of them. Among around 80,000 clones listed, 92% were seen once. This receptor was taken from a female donor with multiple sclerosis, enrolled in a pregnancy study. The specimen comprised peripheral blood, sampled before pregnancy. This chain uses TRBV29-1 with TRBJ1-2; 10 nucleotides line up with TRBD1. In DNA form, the CDR3 reads TGCAGCGTTGGCGGGACAGGGGACGACTATGGCTACACCTTC. Encoded protein: CSVGGTGDDYGYTF.